What follows are 29 T cell receptor beta chains derived from one specimen sequenced in a study of shared clonotypes between healthy human individuals. Sequenced by immunoSEQ multiplex PCR; TCRdb stores in-frame clones only, minus some. The sample has roughly 720,000 clones, roughly 87% seen once. Specimen: memory CD8+ T cells from PBMCs. Subset here: CD45RO+ cells pooled with CCR7-negative TemRA cells. The receptor source for this set is a man aged 18-30 years in good health. Some clones in this sample may be carry-over from other donors' samples.

The chain links TRBV9 to TRBJ1-2; no clear D. V was trimmed by 4 bases and J by 7 bases, leaving 14 bases between them. The germline gives CDR1 SGDLS, CDR2 YYNGEE. CDR3 length: 13 amino acids. The CDR3: CASSPSEGSGYTF. The CDR3 DNA follows: TGTGCCAGCAGCCCGTCGGAGGGTAGTGGCTACACCTTC. The full variable domain, with the rest looked up from reference TRBV9 and TRBJ1-2, is DSGVTQTPKHLITATGQRVTLRCSPRSGDLSVYWYQQSLDQGLQFLIQYYNGEERAKGNILERFSAQQFPDLHSELNLSSLELGDSALYFCASSPSEGSGYTFGSGTRLTVV.

V and J are TRBV7-9 and TRBJ2-7; D is ambiguous. Germline CDR1 reads SEHNR; CDR2 reads FQNEAQ (reference sequence). The CDR3 extends over 14 amino acids. V shed 5 bases and J shed 6 bases, with 17 bases lying between them. This chain's CDR3 is CASSARSLAGEQYF. The CDR3 nucleotides are TGTGCCAGCAGCGCAAGGTCATTAGCAGGCGAGCAGTACTTC. The full variable domain, its missing parts supplied by reference TRBV7-9 and TRBJ2-7, is DTGVSQNPRHKITKRGQNVTFRCDPISEHNRLYWYRQTLGQGPEFLTYFQNEAQLEKSRLLSDRFSAERPKGSFSTLEIQRTEQGDSAMYLCASSARSLAGEQYFGPGTRLTVT.

V is TRBV10-3 and J is TRBJ2-1; tentatively, D is TRBD1 (5 bases). Between the trimmed V and J ends, which lost 0 bases and 2 bases, there was a span of 11 bases. The CDR3 sequence is 16 residues long. CDR1 and CDR2 (germline): ENHRY, SYGVKD. In DNA form, the CDR3 reads TGTGCCATCAGTGAGTCGGGGCAGGTCCCCTACAATGAGCAGTTCTTC. Translation gives CAISESGQVPYNEQFF.

This clone was seen a single time. The genes are TRBV27 and TRBJ2-1; 9 bases agree with TRBD1. The trim removed 5 bases at V and 7 bases at J, leaving 9 bases unmatched. The CDR3 is made up of 15 amino acids. The germline V gene encodes CDR1 MNHEY and CDR2 SMNVEV (reference sequence). The CDR3 loop is CASSLWTGVGNEQFF. In DNA form, the CDR3 reads TGTGCCAGCAGTCTTTGGACAGGGGTAGGGAATGAGCAGTTCTTC.

This clone has just one count. The chain couples TRBV7-9 to TRBJ2-1, with TRBD1 matching 7 bases. J lost 6 bases, V lost 8 bases, and 13 bases had no gene match. The CDR3 spans 15 residues. Germline CDR1 reads SEHNR; CDR2 reads FQNEAQ (reference sequence). CDR3 bases: TGTGCCAGCGGCGAACAGGGGTTTTATTTCAATGAGCAGTTCTTC. As protein: CASGEQGFYFNEQFF.

This chain connects TRBV28 to TRBJ2-3; perhaps TRBD2 as D (5 bases). CDR3 length: 12 residues. Germline V lookup: CDR1 MDHEN, CDR2 SYDVKM. The V end lost 6 bases, the J end lost 4 bases, and 8 bases lay between the germline ends. CDR3 protein: CASRRGSDTQYF. Here the CDR3 DNA reads TGTGCCAGCAGACGAGGGTCAGATACGCAGTATTTT.

The chain employs TRBV9 and TRBJ1-2, with TRBD1 as a possible D gene (6 bases). The germline CDR1 and CDR2 sequences are SGDLS and YYNGEE. CDR3 length: 16 residues. Trimming shortened V by 0 bases and J by 0 bases, and 12 bases separated the two germline ends. The CDR3 is CASSVDGAGANYGYTF. The CDR3 DNA reads as TGTGCCAGCAGCGTAGATGGGGCAGGGGCTAACTATGGCTACACCTTC.

The V and J genes are TRBV6-5 and TRBJ2-1; D is uncertain. Germline V gene sequence: CDR1 MNHEY, CDR2 SVGAGI. V was pared by 6 bases and J by 7 bases, with 7 bases between. The CDR3 totals 11 residues. The CDR3 sequence is CASSETNEQFF. DNA of the CDR3: TGTGCCAGCAGCGAAACAAATGAGCAGTTCTTC.

This clone was seen once. CDR3 bases: TGTGCCAGCAGCCCCGAACAGGGGGCCAAGACCGGGGAGCTGTTTTTT. Protein sequence: CASSPEQGAKTGELFF. V gene TRBV7-9 combines with J gene TRBJ2-2; 9 nucleotides line up with TRBD1. Unmatched junction bases numbered 9, after V lost 5 bases and J lost 5 bases. CDR3 size: 16 residues. Germline-derived CDR1 and CDR2 are SEHNR and FQNEAQ (reference sequence). Looking up the rest from reference TRBV7-9 and TRBJ2-2 gives the full variable domain: DTGVSQNPRHKITKRGQNVTFRCDPISEHNRLYWYRQTLGQGPEFLTYFQNEAQLEKSRLLSDRFSAERPKGSFSTLEIQRTEQGDSAMYLCASSPEQGAKTGELFFGEGSRLTVL.

The genes are TRBV7-9 and TRBJ2-7; no definite D call. The CDR3 covers 13 residues. From germline, CDR1 is SEHNR and CDR2 FQNEAQ (reference sequence). Trimming cost V 6 bases and J 4 bases, with 13 bases left between them. In DNA form, the CDR3 reads TGTGCCAGCAGTTTACCCGGACCATACGAGCAGTACTTC. Translated: CASSLPGPYEQYF. Using reference TRBV7-9 and TRBJ2-7 for the parts outside the CDR3, the full variable domain is DTGVSQNPRHKITKRGQNVTFRCDPISEHNRLYWYRQTLGQGPEFLTYFQNEAQLEKSRLLSDRFSAERPKGSFSTLEIQRTEQGDSAMYLCASSLPGPYEQYFGPGTRLTVT.

The gene calls are TRBV5-1 and TRBJ2-1; 8 bases agree with TRBD2. Germline V gene sequence: CDR1 SGHRS, CDR2 YFSETQ. The ends lost 3 bases at V and 8 bases at J; junction bases unmatched: 4. The CDR3 extends over 13 amino acids. The CDR3 protein is CASSSSGSDEQFF. Here the CDR3 DNA reads TGCGCCAGCAGCTCAAGCGGGAGCGATGAGCAGTTCTTC.

This CDR3 reads CAISDREKNTGELFF. In DNA form, the CDR3 reads TGTGCCATCAGTGATCGTGAAAAAAACACCGGGGAGCTGTTTTTT. V gene TRBV10-3 combines with J gene TRBJ2-2; D gene ambiguous. The CDR3 contains 15 residues. The V gene lost 3 bases and the J gene lost 2 bases, with 10 bases spanning the gap. Germline CDR1 ENHRY, CDR2 SYGVKD.

The rearrangement uses TRBV19 and TRBJ1-1; the match to TRBD1 covers 7 bases. This CDR3 is 13 amino acids long. The germline V gene has CDR1 LNHDA and CDR2 SQIVND (reference sequence). V shed 9 bases and J 0 bases; nucleotides not matched to a gene: 4. For the CDR3, the DNA is TGTGCCAGCCGCGACAGGGTGAACACTGAAGCTTTCTTT. Amino acid sequence: CASRDRVNTEAFF.

The gene calls are TRBV7-9 and TRBJ2-3; weak D call: TRBD2 (5 bases). V was trimmed by 5 bases and J by 5 bases, leaving 23 bases between them. This CDR3 spans 17 amino acids. CDR1 SEHNR and CDR2 FQNEAQ come from the germline V gene (reference sequence). The CDR3, as DNA: TGTGCCAGCAGCCTAAGCCCGACTCTACACGAGGGAGATACGCAGTATTTT. Encoded protein: CASSLSPTLHEGDTQYF.

This chain joins TRBV7-9 and TRBJ2-7; 9 bases line up with TRBD1. The V and J ends lost 6 bases and 3 bases, in that order; junction bases with no gene match: 9. Germline V gene lookup returns CDR1 SEHNR and CDR2 FQNEAQ (reference sequence). The CDR3 is 15 amino acids. DNA for the CDR3: TGTGCCAGCAGGAGGACAGGGGTGTCTGACTACGAGCAGTACTTC. Encoded protein: CASRRTGVSDYEQYF.

This clone was seen a handful of times. The junction and the germline gene differ at one end; a read error may be behind it. The rearrangement joins TRBV14 to TRBJ1-1; no definite D call. Germline CDR1 is SGHDN and CDR2 is FVKESK. The CDR3 totals 13 residues. The CDR3 DNA reads TGTGCCAGCAGGCAAGGGCCGAACACTGAAGCTTTCTTT. Protein sequence: CASRQGPNTEAFF.

The genes are TRBV5-1 and TRBJ1-1; D gene uncertain. V lost 0 bases, J lost 4 bases, and 10 bases lay in between. Germline CDR1 and CDR2: SGHRS and YFSETQ. The CDR3 length is 14 residues. CDR3 amino acids: CASSLAGRTTEAFF. The CDR3 bases are TGCGCCAGCAGCTTGGCCGGAAGGACCACTGAAGCTTTCTTT.

This sequence joins TRBV27 and TRBJ1-4; the D is unclear. Germline V gene data show CDR1 as MNHEY and CDR2 as SMNVEV (reference sequence). The V end lost 7 bases, the J end lost 8 bases, and 17 bases lay between the germline ends. The CDR3 runs to 14 residues. As DNA, the CDR3 is TGTGCCAGCACCGATTTGCCAGGTTTCGAAAAACTGTTTTTT. Its protein is CASTDLPGFEKLFF.

The sample holds one count of this clone. The rearrangement joins TRBV28 to TRBJ2-7, with 7 bases that match TRBD1. J was trimmed by 4 bases and V by 10 bases; bases with no gene match: 13. The germline V gene encodes CDR1 MDHEN and CDR2 SYDVKM. The CDR3 loop spans 14 amino acids. The CDR3: CATVGAGGTYEQYF. CDR3 DNA sequence: TGTGCCACTGTAGGGGCAGGGGGAACTTACGAGCAGTACTTC. The full variable domain, its missing parts supplied by reference TRBV28 and TRBJ2-7, is DVKVTQSSRYLVKRTGEKVFLECVQDMDHENMFWYRQDPGLGLRLIYFSYDVKMKEKGDIPEGYSVSREKKERFSLILESASTNQTSMYLCATVGAGGTYEQYFGPGTRLTVT.

The chain joins TRBV27 to TRBJ2-5, with TRBD2 matching 7 bases. The CDR3 spans 15 residues. The ends lost 4 bases at V and 4 bases at J; junction bases unmatched: 9. Germline assignment: CDR1 MNHEY and CDR2 SMNVEV (reference sequence). The CDR3 coding sequence is TGTGCCAGCAGTTCTAATCTAGCGGTGGGAGAGACCCAGTACTTC. It codes for CASSSNLAVGETQYF.

The rearrangement joins TRBV7-2 to TRBJ2-7, with TRBD2 identical over 11 bases. This CDR3 has 14 residues. The V gene end was trimmed by 5 bases and the J gene end by 5 bases; junction bases not matched to a gene: 5. Germline CDR1 is SGHTA and CDR2 is FQGNSA. Here the CDR3 reads CASSARLAGNEQYF. DNA of the CDR3: TGTGCCAGCAGCGCTCGACTAGCGGGAAACGAGCAGTACTTC.

The chain has TRBV4-1 and TRBJ2-7; no clear D gene. This CDR3 contains 15 residues. Germline-derived CDR1 and CDR2 are MGHRA and YSYEKL. Trimming cost V 6 bases and J 3 bases, with 18 bases left between them. DNA for the CDR3: TGCGCCAGCAGTGCCTTCTCCTTCCCACGCTACGAGCAGTACTTC. Encoded protein: CASSAFSFPRYEQYF.

This clone was seen only once. J is TRBJ2-2 and V is TRBV2; 9 positions match TRBD1. Germline-derived CDR1 and CDR2 are SNHLY and FYNNEI. The CDR3 contains 17 residues. The J segment lost 3 bases and the V segment lost 3 bases, leaving 8 bases of the junction unmatched. The CDR3 region has the DNA TGTGCCAGCAGTGACCCCCGGGACAGGGTTGACACCGGGGAGCTGTTTTTT. Encoded protein: CASSDPRDRVDTGELFF.

The chain carries TRBV27 and TRBJ2-4, with D perhaps being TRBD1 or TRBD2 (5 bases each). V was shortened by 3 bases and J by 0 bases, with 12 bases between the two germline ends. Germline V gene lookup returns CDR1 MNHEY and CDR2 SMNVEV (reference sequence). The CDR3 runs 16 residues. The CDR3 coding sequence is TGTGCCAGCAGTTTGATGACGGGGCTAGCCAAAAACATTCAGTACTTC. Translated, it gives CASSLMTGLAKNIQYF.

This chain uses TRBV29-1 with TRBJ1-2; D is unclear. Germline-derived CDR1 and CDR2 are SQVTM and ANQGSEA. The CDR3 extends over 13 amino acids. Trimming removed 5 bases at V and 8 bases at J, with 18 bases between. The DNA of the CDR3 is TGCAGCGTTTACGGTCGGCAGGCAGAAGGCTACACCTTC. It codes for CSVYGRQAEGYTF.

This clone was found once. The chain couples TRBV19 to TRBJ2-1; TRBD2 aligns across 8 bases. J lost 0 bases, V lost 5 bases, and 6 bases had no gene match. CDR1 is LNHDA, CDR2 SQIVND, per germline (reference sequence). The CDR3 runs 16 residues. Here the CDR3 reads CASSQAAGDSYNEQFF. CDR3 nucleotide sequence: TGTGCCAGTAGTCAAGCAGCGGGAGACTCCTACAATGAGCAGTTCTTC.

The rearrangement links TRBV19 to TRBJ1-1; TRBD1 matches at 7 bases. J was trimmed by 7 bases and V by 5 bases; bases with no gene match: 10. The CDR3 loop spans 14 amino acids. CDR1 and CDR2 from the germline V gene are LNHDA and SQIVND (reference sequence). The CDR3 bases are TGTGCCAGTAGTCCCCTAGACAGGGTTAATGAAGCTTTCTTT. It encodes CASSPLDRVNEAFF.

The chain combines TRBV7-9 with TRBJ2-7; 7 nucleotides align to TRBD1. The V and J ends lost 5 bases and 2 bases, in that order; junction bases with no gene match: 12. Per the germline V gene, CDR1 is SEHNR and CDR2 is FQNEAQ (reference sequence). This CDR3 comprises 16 residues. CDR3 nucleotides: TGTGCCAGCAGCCGGCGGACAGGCCGCGAGACCTACGAGCAGTACTTC. Residues: CASSRRTGRETYEQYF.

The V gene is TRBV5-4, the J gene TRBJ2-7, with 7 bases lining up with TRBD2. CDR3 length: 15 amino acids. Trimming at V came to 1 base and at J to 7 bases, leaving 11 bases not matched to a gene. Germline CDR1 is SGHNT and CDR2 is YYREEE (reference sequence). Here the CDR3 DNA reads TGTGCCAGCAGCTTGCTCTCTAGCGGAGGGTCGGAGCAGTACTTC. Encoded protein: CASSLLSSGGSEQYF.